Sequencing of this T cell receptor beta chain was carried out in a study of blood T cell repertoires in COVID-19. The CDR3 sequence is 13 residues long. CDR1 is SNHLY, CDR2 FYNNEI, per germline. Trimming shortened V by 4 bases and J by 2 bases, and 8 bases separated the two germline ends. Repertoires were generated with immunoSEQ multiplex PCR, while TCRdb's copy carries only in-frame clones and drops some. The table includes about 45,000 clones, 89% detected once. The clonotype originates from a human donor in a cohort sampled during active COVID-19. The source material was peripheral blood. This chain joins TRBV2 and TRBJ1-1; TRBD1 is a possible D gene (6 bases). The CDR3 region has the DNA TGTGCCAGCAGTGCACAGGGAAACACTGAAGCTTTCTTT. It is translated as CASSAQGNTEAFF.